Shown below are 13 T cell receptor beta chains from a single sample sequenced in a study of T-cell memory formation after mild COVID-19. Each CDR3 protein gets one entry after TCRdb re-called the 5' RACE reads with MiXCR. The sample consists of tens of thousands of distinct CDR3 sequences, 10% to 15% of them appearing once. Sequencing used PBMCs or a T cell subset sorted from them (not recorded which). Every receptor here comes from a man between 18 and 35 years old who had mild COVID-19 (a few samples of this study predate the infection). Cell type and time point are not known.

This sequence joins TRBV5-1 and TRBJ2-3; D gene ambiguous. Between the trimmed V and J ends, which lost 8 bases and 2 bases, there was a span of 15 bases. The CDR3 is made up of 14 amino acids. Germline V gene data show CDR1 as SGHRS and CDR2 as YFSETQ. CDR3 in amino acids: CASLASRPTDTQYF. The CDR3 nucleotides are TGCGCCAGTTTGGCGAGCAGACCCACAGATACGCAGTATTTT.

This clonotype was seen at least ten times. The CDR3 is CASSPLAGGSYNEQFF. The CDR3 DNA sequence: TGTGCCAGCAGCCCACTAGCGGGGGGATCCTACAATGAGCAGTTCTTC. V gene TRBV5-5 combines with J gene TRBJ2-1, with 12 bases fitting TRBD2. Germline V gene sequence: CDR1 SGHKS, CDR2 YYEKEE (reference sequence). The CDR3 sequence is 16 residues long. J gave up 1 base and V 4 bases, and 3 bases lay outside the gene matches.

The gene calls are TRBV2 and TRBJ1-5, with TRBD1 matching 10 bases. The J segment lost 6 bases and the V segment lost 4 bases, leaving 3 bases of the junction unmatched. Germline CDR1 is SNHLY and CDR2 is FYNNEI. The CDR3 runs to 14 residues. CDR3: CASSGQGAIQPQHF. The CDR3 DNA reads as TGTGCCAGCAGTGGACAGGGGGCGATTCAGCCCCAGCATTTT.

This clonotype has at least ten counts. The chain couples TRBV5-1 to TRBJ2-3; 11 positions agree with TRBD1. The germline V gene has CDR1 SGHRS and CDR2 YFSETQ. The CDR3 has 15 residues. The V and J ends lost 0 bases and 4 bases, in that order; junction bases with no gene match: 1. CDR3 DNA: TGCGCCAGCAGCTTGGAGGGACAGGGGGCAGATACGCAGTATTTT. This translates into CASSLEGQGADTQYF.

The genes are TRBV6-4 and TRBJ2-2; D uncertain. The CDR3 loop spans 14 amino acids. Looked up from germline, CDR1 is MRHNA and CDR2 is SNTAGT. V was pared by 10 bases and J by 3 bases, with 15 bases between. For the CDR3, the DNA is TGTGCCACCAAAGGAGACTGGGACACCGGGGAGCTGTTTTTT. Protein: CATKGDWDTGELFF.

This clonotype was observed a handful of times. The gene calls are TRBV20-1 and TRBJ1-4; maybe TRBD1 (5 bases). CDR3 length equals 14 residues. V lost 3 bases and J lost 0, with 8 bases in between. CDR1 and CDR2 (germline): DFQATT, SNEGSKA (reference sequence). The DNA of the CDR3 is TGCAGTGCTAGGTTGGGGGCAACTAATGAAAAACTGTTTTTT. Protein: CSARLGATNEKLFF.

In its sample, this clonotype ranks as medium-sized. The CDR3 is CASSRDYGAKNIQYF. DNA of the CDR3: TGTGCCAGCAGCAGGGACTACGGGGCCAAAAACATTCAGTACTTC. This sequence joins TRBV7-2 and TRBJ2-4; 7 positions agree with TRBD2. The CDR3 has 15 amino acids. The junction had 5 bases not matched to a gene; V was cut back by 5 bases and J by 1 base. Germline V gene lookup returns CDR1 SGHTA and CDR2 FQGNSA.

This clonotype was observed many times. V gene TRBV2 combines with J gene TRBJ2-7, with TRBD1 matching 9 bases. Germline V lookup: CDR1 SNHLY, CDR2 FYNNEI. V was pared by 6 bases and J by 2 bases, with 5 bases of the junction left unmatched. The CDR3 consists of 14 residues. CDR3 DNA sequence: TGTGCCAGCAGCCGGGACAGGGAGACCTACGAGCAGTACTTC. It translates to CASSRDRETYEQYF. The full variable domain, with the rest looked up from reference TRBV2 and TRBJ2-7, is EPEVTQTPSHQVTQMGQEVILRCVPISNHLYFYWYRQILGQKVEFLVSFYNNEISEKSEIFDDQFSVERPDGSNFTLKIRSTKLEDSAMYFCASSRDRETYEQYFGPGTRLTVT.

The V call is TRBV7-2, the J call TRBJ2-1; 7 bases line up with TRBD2. J lost 6 bases, V lost 6 bases, and 8 bases had no gene match. CDR1 is SGHTA and CDR2 is FQGNSA in the germline V gene. The CDR3 totals 14 residues. CDR3 nucleotides: TGTGCCAGCAGGGAGGGGAGGGGATCCAATGAGCAGTTCTTC. The encoded protein is CASREGRGSNEQFF.

This clonotype was seen a few times. The chain combines TRBV7-9 with TRBJ2-3; the D gene is possibly TRBD1 (7 bases). Germline V gene sequence: CDR1 SEHNR, CDR2 FQNEAQ (reference sequence). Trimming removed 6 bases at V and 5 bases at J, with 12 bases between. This CDR3 comprises 13 residues. This CDR3 is CASRRQGGDTQYF. As DNA, the CDR3 is TGTGCCAGCAGACGACAGGGAGGAGATACGCAGTATTTT.

This clonotype occurred a few times. The chain employs TRBV15 and TRBJ2-3, with TRBD2 matching over 10 bases. In germline, CDR1 is LNHNV, CDR2 YYDKDF (reference sequence). CDR3 size: 20 residues. Unmatched junction bases numbered 15, after V lost 3 bases and J lost 0 bases. The CDR3 bases are TGTGCCACCAGCAGTCCAAGCGGGGGGGCCGGTTCCACCAGCACAGATACGCAGTATTTT. Its translation: CATSSPSGGAGSTSTDTQYF.

The chain combines TRBV7-3 with TRBJ2-1, with 10 bases identical to TRBD2. The germline CDR1 and CDR2 sequences are SGHTA and FQGTGA. The CDR3 extends over 14 amino acids. The trim removed 0 bases at V and 9 bases at J, leaving 2 bases unmatched. The chain's CDR3 is CASSLTSSGGEQFF. The CDR3 coding sequence is TGTGCCAGCAGCTTAACTTCTAGCGGGGGTGAGCAGTTCTTC.

The V and J genes are TRBV6-5 and TRBJ1-5, with D possibly being TRBD1 (5 bases). This CDR3 spans 13 amino acids. Trimming pared 5 bases from V and 6 bases from J, leaving 11 bases between. Looked up from germline, CDR1 is MNHEY and CDR2 is SVGAGI. The CDR3 DNA follows: TGTGCCAGCAGTCAGGACGGGGGTCAGCCCCAGCATTTT. Translation: CASSQDGGQPQHF.